This TCR beta chain emerged from a study of T cells in Graves' hyperthyroidism and ophthalmopathy. Study-wide findings and caveats: Most expanded thyroid clonotypes above 0.001 recurred in blood. Prediction of ophthalmopathy progression came a median 6.5 months pre-onset.

The CDR3 loop spans 14 amino acids. The ends lost 5 bases at V and 9 bases at J; junction bases unmatched: 10. In germline, CDR1 is SEHNR, CDR2 FQNEAQ (reference sequence). Criteria for exclusion of patients were uncontrolled infection, other autoimmune disease, pregnancy or lactation. Each diagnosis was grounded in clinical symptoms, serum thyroxine and TRAb, thyroid ultrasound, and orbital computed tomography. A word on this clonotype: The antigen remains unidentified.

RNA transcripts gave rise to amplified TCR beta CDR3 regions. In the first-round RT-PCR of the TCR CDR3, the HTBI primer set was used. Each CDR3 protein is one row after TCRdb ran MiXCR on the multiplex PCR reads. The sample contains a few hundred thousand distinct CDR3 sequences, roughly 50% of which appear only once. The rearrangement joins TRBV7-9 to TRBJ2-5; the match to TRBD1 covers 9 bases. This receptor was identified in a woman in her late teens or twenties with Graves' hyperthyroidism. The sample taken for sequencing was peripheral blood or thyroid tissue (not recorded which). In DNA, the CDR3 is TGTGCCAGCAGCCCCGGGACAGGGATTCAGCCCCAGTACTTC. Residues: CASSPGTGIQPQYF.